This T cell receptor beta chain derives from a study of vaccination effects on CD4 cells after COVID-19. Concerning this clone: What it binds is unknown. Its ends do not fully match the called genes, so a read error is possible.

CDR3 length: 17 amino acids. CDR1 is SSHAT and CDR2 is FNYEAQ in the germline V gene (reference sequence). This table comes from immunoSEQ multiplex PCR, and its TCRdb copy is limited to in-frame clones, with some not included. The top ten clones hold about 17% of a sample with more than 35,000 clones, about two thirds of them seen once. Using viral peptide pools, the ViraFEST assay grew out antigen-specific CD4+ T cells prior to sequencing. Culturing for more than eight days preceded CD4+ T cell isolation. The person had a PCR-confirmed SARS-CoV-2 infection during March to December 2020. This TCR came from a human donor who had a prior SARS-CoV-2 infection. Sequencing was performed on CD4+ T cells from PBMCs cultured with HCoV-NL63 spike peptides, taken before COVID-19 vaccination. The chain employs TRBV7-7 and TRBJ2-5; 13 bases fit TRBD2. The CDR3 spells CASSKTGLAGVQETQYF. Written as DNA, the CDR3 is TGTGCTAGCAGCAAAACAGGACTAGCGGGGGTTCAAGAGACCCAGTACTTC.